A single sample is the source of the 6 T cell receptor beta chains below, sequenced in a study of blood T cell repertoires in COVID-19 (dated by TCRdb to 2020 to 2022). The library was produced with the immunoSEQ multiplex PCR assay. Imported from immuneACCESS, the table was reduced by TCRdb to in-frame sequences with V and J called. These copies leave out some clones; in studies compared against another copy, an unresolved V gene accounts for under half, and the cause of the remainder is not known. The sample includes under 75,000 clones, with around 87% observed a single time. The top ten clonotypes cover more than 10% of the sample. Sequencing was carried out using peripheral blood. The receptors stem from a man between 60 and 75 years old with active COVID-19.

The CDR3 reads CASSERVEAFF. CDR3 in DNA: TGTGCCAGCAGTGAACGGGTTGAAGCTTTCTTT. The rearrangement joins TRBV2 to TRBJ1-1; D unresolved. With 2 bases removed from V and 7 bases from J, the gap between germline ends came to 5 bases. Germline V gene lookup returns CDR1 SNHLY and CDR2 FYNNEI. The CDR3 consists of 11 residues.

The V call is TRBV5-1, the J call TRBJ2-5, with D uncertain. The V end lost 1 base, the J end lost 2 bases, and 12 bases lay between the germline ends. The CDR3 has 15 residues. Per the germline V gene, CDR1 is SGHRS and CDR2 is YFSETQ. The CDR3 DNA reads TGCGCCAGCAGCTTGCCGAGGAACTCGCAAGAGACCCAGTACTTC. Translated: CASSLPRNSQETQYF.

The chain links TRBV28 to TRBJ2-6; maybe TRBD1 (6 bases). V lost 5 bases to trimming and J lost 0 bases, with 23 bases between them. The CDR3 totals 20 residues. In germline, CDR1 is MDHEN, CDR2 SYDVKM. In nucleotides, the CDR3 is TGTGCCAGCAGTCTAGCCGGTTTGGCCAGGGGCAACTCTGGGGCCAACGTCCTGACTTTC. Translation gives CASSLAGLARGNSGANVLTF.

The chain is built from TRBV5-1 and TRBJ1-2, with unresolved D. The CDR3 covers 14 residues. CDR1 is SGHRS, CDR2 YFSETQ, per germline. V lost 5 bases to trimming and J lost 9 bases, with 20 bases between them. The CDR3 loop is CASSPRAGRERYTF. The CDR3 region has the DNA TGCGCCAGCAGTCCACGGGCAGGACGGGAGCGCTACACCTTC.

This chain links TRBV6-6 with TRBJ1-6; 9 bases agree with TRBD1. Germline CDR1 is MNHNY and CDR2 is SVGAGI (reference sequence). With V trimmed by 5 bases and J by 6 bases, 5 bases remained unmatched. This CDR3 region has 15 residues. The chain's CDR3 is CASSPQGAVNSPLHF. The DNA for the CDR3 is TGTGCCAGCAGTCCACAGGGGGCGGTTAATTCACCCCTCCACTTT.

V usage is TRBV10-3 and J usage is TRBJ2-7; TRBD1 might be the D (6 bases). Germline V gene sequence: CDR1 ENHRY, CDR2 SYGVKD. There are 13 residues in the CDR3. V was cut by 6 bases and J by 2 bases, with 11 bases left in between. The CDR3 sequence: CAIRRDKAYEQYF. The CDR3 DNA follows: TGTGCCATCAGACGGGACAAGGCCTACGAGCAGTACTTC.